Listed here are 20 T cell receptor beta chains from one sample, sequenced in a study of CXCR3-negative and CXCR3-positive naive CD8 T cells. The authors prepared UMI-labeled TRB cDNA libraries by 5' RACE. TCRdb re-called the 5' RACE reads, yielding one record per CDR3 amino acid sequence without DNA. In total, the table holds 60,000 to 70,000 distinct CDR3 sequences. Study conclusions and caveats: In CXCR3-positive naive cells, the TRB CDR3s were more hydrophobic than in CXCR3-negative naive cells.

Their specific antigens are unknown. Source material: naive CXCR3+ CD8+ T cells from blood. Subset noted: CD45RO-CCR7+CD27+CD95- naive CD8+ T cells expressing CXCR3 (TNR3+). Every receptor here comes from a human donor in good health. Some clones in this sample may be carry-over from other donors' samples.

The chain combines TRBV7-9 with TRBJ1-2; the TRBD1 assignment by TCRdb is unverifiable without DNA. Per the germline V gene, CDR1 is SEHNR and CDR2 is FQNEAQ (reference sequence). This CDR3 comprises 15 residues. The CDR3 here is CASSLAIRGGYGYTF.

The V gene is TRBV6-5, the J gene TRBJ2-1; TCRdb indicates TRBD2, and absent DNA this call remains unverified. Germline V gives CDR1 MNHEY, CDR2 SVGAGI. CDR3 length: 21 amino acids. The CDR3 sequence: CASSYSTSGGHHSISGDEQLF.

This CDR3 reads CASSLTVGEQYF. V and J are TRBV7-9 and TRBJ2-7; the D call of TRBD1 rests on TCRdb alone, since no DNA is present to check it. The CDR3 has 12 residues. The germline V gene encodes CDR1 SEHNR and CDR2 FQNEAQ (reference sequence).

The chain couples TRBV7-8 to TRBJ2-1; TCRdb selects TRBD2, and the lack of DNA leaves this call unchecked. This CDR3 has 20 residues. CDR1 is SGHVS, CDR2 FQNEAQ, per germline. The CDR3 here is CASSLIAGELAGGPSNEQFF.

The CDR3 region is CASSQGSTVEAFF. The rearrangement uses TRBV3-1 and TRBJ1-1. This CDR3 is 13 amino acids long. CDR1 is LGHDT and CDR2 is YNNKEL in the germline V gene (reference sequence).

This sequence joins TRBV28 and TRBJ1-4; TCRdb's D call, TRBD1, is unchecked because there is no DNA. Germline V gene data show CDR1 as MDHEN and CDR2 as SYDVKM. The CDR3 is 13 amino acids. The CDR3 region is CASFDSPNEKLFF.

The V call is TRBV6-2 or TRBV6-3, the J call TRBJ2-7; TCRdb calls TRBD2, which cannot be checked without DNA. CDR1 MNHEY and CDR2 SVGEGT come from the germline V gene. This CDR3 spans 13 amino acids. The CDR3 sequence: CASSPPPPYEQYF.

The chain employs TRBV6-5 and TRBJ1-6; TCRdb designates TRBD1, a call that cannot be tested without DNA. CDR3 size: 15 residues. Germline loops: CDR1 MNHEY, CDR2 SVGAGI. CDR3 sequence: CASSYADRGYGPLHF.

The genes are TRBV14 and TRBJ2-4; checking the TCRdb D call of TRBD1 is not possible without DNA. Looked up from germline, CDR1 is SGHDN and CDR2 is FVKESK. The CDR3 contains 16 residues. The CDR3 here is CASSSTGGLAKNIQYF.

This chain links TRBV6-4 with TRBJ2-2; TCRdb reports TRBD2, a call that lacks DNA to check it against. This CDR3 has 16 amino acids. CDR1 MRHNA and CDR2 SNTAGT come from the germline V gene. The CDR3 protein is CASSEQAGGLTGELFF.

This CDR3 reads CSATDRKRTEAFF. This chain joins TRBV20-1 and TRBJ1-1; the TCRdb D gene call, TRBD1, has no DNA to confirm it. Germline loops: CDR1 DFQATT, CDR2 SNEGSKA (reference sequence). This CDR3 contains 13 residues.

The V and J genes are TRBV28 and TRBJ1-2; absent DNA, TCRdb's TRBD1 call cannot be checked. This CDR3 spans 16 amino acids. CDR1 and CDR2 from the germline V gene are MDHEN and SYDVKM. CDR3 sequence reads: CASSPPGSGIYYGYTF.

The rearrangement uses TRBV20-1 and TRBJ2-1. The CDR3 length is 15 residues. The germline V gene encodes CDR1 DFQATT and CDR2 SNEGSKA (reference sequence). The CDR3 sequence is CSARRGGSSYNEQFF.

This chain uses TRBV14 with TRBJ2-2; TCRdb indicates TRBD2, and absent DNA this call remains unverified. Germline CDR1 reads SGHDN; CDR2 reads FVKESK. CDR3 size: 15 residues. The CDR3 loop reads CASSQGYGPAGELFF.

The chain employs TRBV29-1 and TRBJ2-7. CDR3 length: 12 amino acids. Germline V gene data show CDR1 as SQVTM and CDR2 as ANQGSEA. The CDR3 loop reads CSVVGLAYEQYF.

The chain couples TRBV12-3 or TRBV12-4 to TRBJ2-1; the TCRdb call, TRBD1, lacks DNA for checking. The CDR3 sequence is 16 residues long. This chain's CDR3 is CASSLTDSRGYNEQFF.

J is TRBJ2-7 and V is TRBV5-1; TCRdb reports TRBD1, a call that lacks DNA to check it against. CDR1 SGHRS and CDR2 YFSETQ come from the germline V gene. This CDR3 spans 15 amino acids. CDR3 residues: CASSWGQAGTYEQYF.

The rearrangement joins TRBV5-1 to TRBJ2-2; without DNA, the TCRdb call of TRBD1 cannot be checked. This CDR3 is 17 amino acids long. CDR1 is SGHRS and CDR2 is YFSETQ in the germline V gene. The chain's CDR3 is CASSVGQGGVNTGELFF.

The genes are TRBV9 and TRBJ2-7; TCRdb lists TRBD2, though no DNA is available to test this call. Germline lookup yields CDR1 SGDLS and CDR2 YYNGEE. The CDR3 runs 16 residues. Here the CDR3 reads CASSVGGTSDAYEQYF.

The V and J genes are TRBV7-8 and TRBJ2-7; TCRdb calls TRBD2, which cannot be checked without DNA. The CDR3 is 17 residues long. CDR1 is SGHVS and CDR2 is FQNEAQ in the germline V gene. CDR3 residues: CASSPGSSPGASYEQYF.